This is a list of T cell receptor beta chains from one sample in a study of siplizumab effects on memory and regulatory T cells. Assay: immunoSEQ multiplex PCR; the TCRdb copy retains only in-frame clones and omits some. Of over 55,000 clones listed, 70% to 90% are singletons. Material: memory CD4+ T cells sorted from blood. These receptors all come from a human donor in good health. CDR3s include the opening cysteine and the closing phenylalanine or tryptophan. The order of the fields is J gene, V gene, CDR3 protein.

TRBJ2-2	TRBV4-1	CASSPLTGHTGELFF
TRBJ2-2	TRBV5-5	CASSLEIGLTGELFF
TRBJ1-4	TRBV19	CASSSPGQAIEKLFF
TRBJ2-3	TRBV6-5	CASSYKGLRADTQYF
TRBJ2-1	TRBV7-2	CASSRLHSGEQFF
TRBJ2-7	TRBV9	CASSVQGTSAYEQYF
TRBJ1-2	TRBV4-1	CASSQEDRGWSGYTF
TRBJ2-1	TRBV5-1	CASRRDSSTYNEQFF
TRBJ2-5	TRBV14	CASSQMLGETQYF
TRBJ2-7	TRBV2	CASSEAGGAGEQYF
TRBJ1-5	TRBV6-1	CASRTPAPSNQPQHF
TRBJ2-3	TRBV10-1	CASGPGQGNTDTQYF
TRBJ1-5	TRBV4-1	CASSRGGREINQPQHF
TRBJ1-3	TRBV5-4	CASSLRGNTIYF
TRBJ2-2	TRBV6-1	CASRESVRGSGELFF
TRBJ2-2	TRBV14	CASSQLTDYTGELFF
TRBJ2-7	TRBV18	CASSGGSIYEQYF
TRBJ1-4	TRBV2	CASRGQGRYEKLFF
TRBJ1-1	TRBV15	CATTLFSNTEAFF
TRBJ1-1	TRBV2	CASTPRVEAFF
TRBJ2-5	TRBV5-4	CASSLYRAGGPETQYF
TRBJ2-3	TRBV19	CASSIGADTDTQYF
TRBJ1-4	TRBV5-1	CASSFGGANEKLFF
TRBJ1-5	TRBV7-9	CASSPSSGGNEPQHF
TRBJ2-3	TRBV2	CASSEGLAGGSDTQYF
TRBJ1-1	TRBV7-9	CASSLAGGEAFF
TRBJ1-1	TRBV25-1	CASSEEGRNTEAFF
TRBJ2-2	TRBV7-2	CASSLGGTGELFF
TRBJ1-5	TRBV5-5	CASSKTGGTQPQHF
TRBJ1-2	TRBV7-8	CASSLGRGSFRGYTF
TRBJ1-4	TRBV7-9	CASSFAATSEKLFF
TRBJ1-1	TRBV7-9	CASSSQWAEAFF
TRBJ2-7	TRBV21-1	CASSKNRAPGSSYEQYF
TRBJ2-5	TRBV6-5	CASSTGTGQETQYF
TRBJ2-2	TRBV14	CASSQLTGDTGELFF
TRBJ2-7	TRBV29-1	CSVVNSYEQYF
TRBJ2-4	TRBV6-5	CASTRTEDIQYF
TRBJ1-2	TRBV18	CASSPPGRANYGYTF
TRBJ1-4	TRBV5-1	CASSLLSTNEKLFF
TRBJ1-2	TRBV4-1	CASSQKGPGANYGYTF
TRBJ2-7	TRBV7-9	CASSWTGTSYEQYF
TRBJ1-2	TRBV18	CASSDSWQGAYGYTF